Listed here are 7 T cell receptor beta chains from one sample, sequenced in a study of siplizumab effects on memory and regulatory T cells. Sequencing was performed with immunoSEQ multiplex PCR; in TCRdb, only in-frame clones are kept and a portion is missing. The sample yields tens of thousands of clones, just over 95% seen once. The specimen sequenced was naive CD8+ T cells sorted from blood. Receptors were obtained from a human donor in good health.

This clone was seen just once. The chain uses TRBV7-9 and TRBJ2-2; 8 nucleotides line up with TRBD1. The CDR3 runs to 17 residues. From germline, CDR1 is SEHNR and CDR2 FQNEAQ (reference sequence). The J segment lost 1 base and the V segment lost 5 bases, leaving 9 bases of the junction unmatched. CDR3 DNA sequence: TGTGCCAGCAGCCAGCAGAGGGGGACAGGGAACACCGGGGAGCTGTTTTTT. Translating gives CASSQQRGTGNTGELFF.

CDR3 loop: CASSSTSGSSYNEQFF. CDR3 DNA: TGTGCCAGCAGCTCGACTAGCGGGAGCTCCTACAATGAGCAGTTCTTC. The rearrangement joins TRBV7-9 to TRBJ2-1, with 12 bases fitting TRBD2. The CDR3 sequence is 16 residues long. Germline CDR1 and CDR2: SEHNR and FQNEAQ (reference sequence). Trimming took 4 bases from V and 0 from J; bases not matched to a gene: 1. Complete variable domain (other parts from reference TRBV7-9 and TRBJ2-1): DTGVSQNPRHKITKRGQNVTFRCDPISEHNRLYWYRQTLGQGPEFLTYFQNEAQLEKSRLLSDRFSAERPKGSFSTLEIQRTEQGDSAMYLCASSSTSGSSYNEQFFGPGTRLTVL.

The chain links TRBV6-5 to TRBJ1-5; no clear D. The germline V gene encodes CDR1 MNHEY and CDR2 SVGAGI. The CDR3 consists of 14 residues. Trimming shortened V by 6 bases and J by 2 bases, and 11 bases separated the two germline ends. The CDR3 region is CASRSPNRNQPQHF. The DNA of the CDR3 is TGTGCCAGCAGAAGTCCCAATCGCAATCAGCCCCAGCATTTT.

V is TRBV2 and J is TRBJ2-7; TRBD1 is a possible D gene (5 bases). Germline V gene data show CDR1 as SNHLY and CDR2 as FYNNEI. The CDR3 runs 15 residues. Trimming left V 1 base short and J 0 bases short, with 10 bases between. In DNA, the CDR3 is TGTGCCAGCAGTGAAGGGCAGGGCGTCTCCTACGAGCAGTACTTC. Translation gives CASSEGQGVSYEQYF.

The V gene is TRBV27, the J gene TRBJ2-1; TRBD2 matches 11 bases. Germline lookup yields CDR1 MNHEY and CDR2 SMNVEV (reference sequence). The CDR3 length is 14 residues. The trim removed 4 bases at V and 7 bases at J, leaving 3 bases unmatched. As DNA, the CDR3 is TGTGCCAGCAGTTCGGGACTAGCGGCGAATGAGCAGTTCTTC. This sequence encodes CASSSGLAANEQFF.

V and J are TRBV19 and TRBJ1-1; a possible D gene is TRBD1 (5 bases). The CDR3 totals 14 residues. V was shortened by 2 bases and J by 4 bases, with 11 bases between the two germline ends. From germline, CDR1 is LNHDA and CDR2 SQIVND (reference sequence). The CDR3 loop reads CASSIWGEGTEAFF. The CDR3 DNA is TGTGCCAGTAGTATATGGGGGGAGGGCACTGAAGCTTTCTTT.

The V and J genes are TRBV7-9 and TRBJ2-5, with D hard to call. The germline gives CDR1 SEHNR, CDR2 FQNEAQ (reference sequence). The CDR3 totals 13 residues. V lost 4 bases and J 5 bases, leaving 11 bases between the germline ends. The CDR3 DNA is TGTGCCAGCAGCTCCCCCCTAATGGAGACCCAGTACTTC. Its translation is CASSSPLMETQYF.